These 28 T cell receptor beta chains were sequenced from one sample in a study of prognosis after radiotherapy for stage I lung cancer. Two rounds of multiplex PCR amplified TCR beta CDR3 from genomic DNA. Amplification during the initial PCR round employed primers specific to each TRBV and TRBJ gene. Using its own MiXCR run on the multiplex PCR reads, TCRdb lists one record per CDR3 protein. The sample consists of around 29,000 distinct CDR3 sequences, roughly 46% of them appearing once. Sequencing was performed on PBMCs, taken before or after stereotactic body radiation therapy (not recorded which). The receptors shown here come from a donor over 45 with non-small cell lung cancer.

A word on this clonotype: At one end the junction does not follow the germline gene, possibly because of a read error. The chain recombines TRBV9 with TRBJ2-1; weak D call: TRBD1 (5 bases). The CDR3 runs to 12 residues. The germline V gene has CDR1 SGDLS and CDR2 YYNGEE. The CDR3 DNA reads TGCGCCAGCAGCGTAGAGGACAATGACCAGTTCTTC. Translation gives CASSVEDNDQFF.

CDR3 bases: TGTGCCAGCACCTTTGGGGGTTTCAATCAGCCCCAGCATTTT. Translation: CASTFGGFNQPQHF. The chain links TRBV12-3 or TRBV12-4 to TRBJ1-5; D is possibly TRBD1 (5 bases). CDR3 length: 14 residues. Trimming removed 7 bases at V and 3 bases at J, with 13 bases between.

In this sample, this clonotype turned up many times. The rearrangement uses TRBV2 and TRBJ2-5; no clear D gene. The germline V gene has CDR1 SNHLY and CDR2 FYNNEI. V was shortened by 6 bases and J by 2 bases, with 4 bases between the two germline ends. This CDR3 has 11 amino acids. The CDR3 DNA reads TGTGCCAGCAGCGTTCAAGAGACCCAGTACTTC. As protein: CASSVQETQYF. Combining the CDR3 with reference TRBV2 and TRBJ2-5 gives the whole variable domain EPEVTQTPSHQVTQMGQEVILRCVPISNHLYFYWYRQILGQKVEFLVSFYNNEISEKSEIFDDQFSVERPDGSNFTLKIRSTKLEDSAMYFCASSVQETQYFGPGTRLLVL.

The chain links TRBV12-3 or TRBV12-4 to TRBJ1-4; D call uncertain. This CDR3 region has 15 residues. The V end lost 9 bases, the J end lost 0 bases, and 14 bases lay between the germline ends. The CDR3 DNA sequence: TGTGCCAGTAGCTACAGTGACGCAACTAATGAAAAACTGTTTTTT. This translates into CASSYSDATNEKLFF.

This clonotype was recorded only once. The CDR3 does not end in the conserved phenylalanine or tryptophan, so this is likely a read error. The gene calls are TRBV6-1 and TRBJ2-7, with 7 bases aligning to TRBD1. Germline values: CDR1 MNHNS, CDR2 SASEGT. CDR3 length: 17 residues. V shed 6 bases, J shed 5 bases, and the junction held 19 bases outside the gene matches. Here the CDR3 DNA reads TGTGCCAGCAGCGTTCTACAGGGGACGATCCAGGGGGACGAGCAGTACTTA. Protein sequence: CASSVLQGTIQGDEQYL.

Concerning this clonotype: A read error may be the cause here, since a much bigger clone is one base away. The V gene is TRBV15, the J gene TRBJ2-7, with D possibly TRBD1 on 6 matching bases. Looked up from germline, CDR1 is LNHNV and CDR2 is YYDKDF (reference sequence). This CDR3 has 14 residues. The CDR3, as DNA: TGTGCCACCAGCAGAGGGACAGTATCCTACGATCAGTACTTC. Amino acids: CATSRGTVSYDQYF.

By share, this clonotype ranks as medium-sized. This chain joins TRBV20-1 and TRBJ1-1; TRBD1 agrees at 8 bases. Trimming cost V 4 bases and J 4 bases; bases outside gene matches: 11. Germline CDR1 and CDR2: DFQATT and SNEGSKA (reference sequence). This CDR3 contains 15 residues. Here the CDR3 reads CSAIQTGARGTEAFF. The CDR3 DNA reads TGCAGTGCTATACAGACAGGGGCTAGGGGCACTGAAGCTTTCTTT.

This clonotype was counted ten times or more. The V gene is TRBV9, the J gene TRBJ1-1, with unresolved D. The length of the CDR3 is 14 residues. The V gene's germline CDR1 is SGDLS and CDR2 YYNGEE. Trimming left V 0 bases short and J 1 base short, with 7 bases between. The chain's CDR3 is CASSVAVTNTEAFF. The CDR3 DNA is TGTGCCAGCAGCGTAGCGGTGACGAACACTGAAGCTTTCTTT.

This clonotype was detected a few times. A much larger clone differs from this one at a single base, so this may be a read error. The rearrangement joins TRBV7-9 to TRBJ2-3; D possibly corresponds to TRBD1 (6 bases). The germline V gene has CDR1 SEHNR and CDR2 FQNEAQ (reference sequence). With 1 base removed from V and 8 bases from J, the gap between germline ends came to 22 bases. CDR3 length equals 17 residues. CDR3: CASSLVGEAGAVGTQYF. DNA of the CDR3: TGTGCCAGCAGCTTAGTGGGTGAGGCAGGGGCAGTGGGTACGCAGTATTTT.

By share of the sample, this clonotype is medium-sized (0.01 to 0.1%). J is TRBJ1-6 and V is TRBV13; 7 nucleotides line up with TRBD1. Germline CDR1 reads PRHDT; CDR2 reads FYEKMQ (reference sequence). V gave up 5 bases and J gave up 7 bases; unmatched junction bases: 11. CDR3 length: 16 amino acids. Here the CDR3 reads CASSPAGDSSNSPLHF. CDR3 in DNA: TGTGCCAGCAGCCCTGCCGGGGACAGTTCAAATTCACCCCTCCACTTT. The complete variable domain, with remaining parts taken from reference TRBV13 and TRBJ1-6, reads AAGVIQSPRHLIKEKRETATLKCYPIPRHDTVYWYQQGPGQDPQFLISFYEKMQSDKGSIPDRFSAQQFSDYHSELNMSSLELGDSALYFCASSPAGDSSNSPLHFGNGTRLTVT.

In nucleotides, the CDR3 is TGTGCCAGCAGAACCGGGACAGGGGGTAATGAGCAGTACTTC. It codes for CASRTGTGGNEQYF. The chain combines TRBV6-2 or TRBV6-3 with TRBJ2-7, with TRBD1 identical over 11 bases. CDR3 length: 14 amino acids. The V gene end was trimmed by 6 bases and the J gene end by 7 bases; junction bases not matched to a gene: 8. Per the germline V gene, CDR1 is MNHEY and CDR2 is SVGEGT.

The sample holds a few counts of this clonotype. V is TRBV5-5 and J is TRBJ1-5; D remains ambiguous. The CDR3 consists of 14 residues. Germline V gene data show CDR1 as SGHKS and CDR2 as YYEKEE (reference sequence). The V gene lost 3 bases and the J gene lost 4 bases, with 11 bases spanning the gap. The CDR3 nucleotides read TGTGCCAGCAGCTCGGTCTTCGTTAATCAGCCCCAGCATTTT. This translates into CASSSVFVNQPQHF.

Ten or more counts support this clonotype. V usage is TRBV5-1 and J usage is TRBJ1-5; 7 nucleotides align to TRBD1. The ends lost 8 bases at V and 2 bases at J; junction bases unmatched: 7. This CDR3 contains 14 residues. Germline V lookup: CDR1 SGHRS, CDR2 YFSETQ. As DNA, the CDR3 is TGCGCCAGTCCGGGCGGACAGGGCAATCAGCCCCAGCATTTT. This translates into CASPGGQGNQPQHF.

This clonotype has a count of ten or more. The chain joins TRBV7-9 to TRBJ1-5, with 7 positions matching TRBD1. Germline-derived CDR1 and CDR2 are SEHNR and FQNEAQ (reference sequence). CDR3 size: 12 residues. V shed 9 bases, J shed 7 bases, and the junction held 6 bases outside the gene matches. CDR3 sequence (DNA): TGTGCCAGAGGGGGCGTGGGCCAGCCCCAGCATTTT. This translates into CARGGVGQPQHF.

This clonotype was recorded at least ten times. V is TRBV7-9 and J is TRBJ2-1; D possibly corresponds to TRBD1 (5 bases). Trimming removed 4 bases from V and 2 bases from J, with 15 bases in between. Germline CDR1 SEHNR, CDR2 FQNEAQ (reference sequence). The CDR3 length is 16 residues. The CDR3 region is CASSSGHRIPYNEQFF. CDR3 DNA sequence: TGTGCCAGCAGCTCCGGCCACAGGATTCCCTACAATGAGCAGTTCTTC.

As regards this clonotype: The conserved phenylalanine or tryptophan is not found at the CDR3 terminus, so this likely reflects a read error. The rearrangement uses TRBV19 and TRBJ2-2, with D tentatively TRBD1 (6 bases). This CDR3 region has 14 residues. Germline V CDR1 and CDR2: LNHDA, SQIVND (reference sequence). The CDR3 spells CASSARRDTGELFS. The CDR3 DNA is TGTGCCAGTAGTGCCCGTAGGGACACCGGTGAGCTGTTTTCT.

This clonotype was seen only once. This rearrangement joins TRBV20-1 to TRBJ2-1, with TRBD2 matching 9 bases. After removal of 6 bases from V and 3 bases from J, the junction contained 9 bases not matched to a gene. This CDR3 has 15 amino acids. Germline V gene lookup returns CDR1 DFQATT and CDR2 SNEGSKA (reference sequence). The CDR3 loop reads CSARAAGGRYNEQFF. DNA of the CDR3: TGCAGTGCCAGGGCAGCGGGAGGCCGCTACAATGAGCAGTTCTTC.

This clonotype has only a few counts. This may arise from a read error, as a much more abundant clone is one base away. The J gene is TRBJ1-5, the V gene TRBV10-3; the D gene is possibly TRBD1 (5 bases). CDR3 length equals 15 residues. The V gene lost 6 bases and the J gene lost 5 bases, with 17 bases spanning the gap. Germline loops: CDR1 ENHRY, CDR2 SYGVKD. In DNA form, the CDR3 reads TGTGCCATCAGCTCCCTGGGGGGTGTAGATCAGCCCCAGCATTTT. The encoded protein is CAISSLGGVDQPQHF.

This clonotype was seen at least ten times. The gene calls are TRBV20-1 and TRBJ2-5; 7 bases agree with TRBD2. J lost 3 bases, V lost 3 bases, and 4 bases had no gene match. This CDR3 region has 13 residues. Germline CDR1 and CDR2: DFQATT and SNEGSKA (reference sequence). This chain's CDR3 is CSASGLAEETQYF. The CDR3 nucleotides read TGCAGTGCTAGTGGGCTAGCGGAAGAGACCCAGTACTTC.

The rearrangement links TRBV19 to TRBJ1-1, with D possibly being TRBD1 (6 bases). Between the trimmed V and J ends, which lost 8 bases and 5 bases, there was a span of 15 bases. From germline, CDR1 is LNHDA and CDR2 SQIVND (reference sequence). This CDR3 spans 13 amino acids. For the CDR3, the DNA is TGTGCCAGTGTTACAGGACAGAGGACTGAAGCTTTCTTT. Protein sequence: CASVTGQRTEAFF. Full variable domain (missing parts from reference TRBV19 and TRBJ1-1): DGGITQSPKYLFRKEGQNVTLSCEQNLNHDAMYWYRQDPGQGLRLIYYSQIVNDFQKGDIAEGYSVSREKKESFPLTVTSAQKNPTAFYLCASVTGQRTEAFFGQGTRLTVV.

This clonotype ranks as medium-sized. This rearrangement joins TRBV20-1 to TRBJ2-1; 10 bases map to TRBD2. The germline V gene has CDR1 DFQATT and CDR2 SNEGSKA (reference sequence). The CDR3 has 14 amino acids. With V trimmed by 6 bases and J by 14 bases, 16 bases remained unmatched. DNA for the CDR3: TGCAGTGCGCCCAGGACTAGCGGTCTTCCTGGGGAGTTCTTC. It yields the protein CSAPRTSGLPGEFF.

With respect to this clonotype: This likely came from a read error, as a far larger clone is one base away. V is TRBV6-2 or TRBV6-3 and J is TRBJ2-5, with no clear D. Germline CDR1 is MNHEY and CDR2 is SVGEGT. The CDR3 loop spans 13 amino acids. Trimming shortened V by 6 bases and J by 5 bases, and 13 bases separated the two germline ends. CDR3 nucleotide sequence: TGTGCCAGCAGCACGGATAGATTCGAGACCCAGTACTTC. Protein product: CASSTDRFETQYF.

This clonotype showed up many times. The J gene is TRBJ2-7, the V gene TRBV4-3, with 7 bases identical to TRBD2. V lost 4 bases and J lost 6; bases outside the gene matches: 12. The length of the CDR3 is 15 residues. CDR1 is LGHNA and CDR2 is YSLEER in the germline V gene. The CDR3 bases are TGCGCCAGCAGCCCCAAGAGTAGCGGGCCCCTCGAGCAGTACTTC. Translation gives CASSPKSSGPLEQYF.

In its sample, this clonotype was seen many times. The chain is built from TRBV7-8 and TRBJ2-7; D remains ambiguous. Deletions cut 7 bases from V and 3 bases from J, with 16 bases between. Germline values: CDR1 SGHVS, CDR2 FQNEAQ. There are 14 residues in the CDR3. This CDR3 is CASNVLGQIYEQYF. CDR3 nucleotides: TGTGCCAGCAACGTTCTTGGGCAGATCTACGAGCAGTACTTC.

Ten or more counts support this clonotype. The rearrangement links TRBV28 to TRBJ2-7; 13 bases fit TRBD2. V lost 3 bases to trimming and J lost 3 bases; unmatched junction nucleotides: 5. The germline gives CDR1 MDHEN, CDR2 SYDVKM. CDR3 size: 16 residues. The CDR3 protein is CASSLAGLAGDYEQYF. The CDR3 DNA reads TGTGCCAGCAGTTTGGCCGGACTAGCGGGAGACTACGAGCAGTACTTC.

The V gene is TRBV20-1, the J gene TRBJ1-5, with 7 bases matching TRBD1. V dropped 3 bases and J dropped 2; count of bases not matched to a gene: 4. The germline V gene has CDR1 DFQATT and CDR2 SNEGSKA (reference sequence). This CDR3 is 14 amino acids long. CDR3 bases: TGCAGTGCTAGTCTCAGGGGGGGCAATCAGCCCCAGCATTTT. Its translation: CSASLRGGNQPQHF.

This clonotype was detected ten times or more. This rearrangement joins TRBV5-6 to TRBJ1-3, with D uncertain. CDR1 is SGHDT and CDR2 is YYEEEE in the germline V gene. The V gene lost 4 bases and the J gene lost 2 bases, with 10 bases spanning the gap. CDR3 length: 14 residues. The CDR3 nucleotides read TGTGCCAGCAGCGTCGTAGGCACTGGAAACACCATATATTTT. Residues: CASSVVGTGNTIYF.

This clonotype was picked up many times. The chain joins TRBV3-1 to TRBJ2-3; D not certain. Germline V gene sequence: CDR1 LGHDT, CDR2 YNNKEL (reference sequence). This CDR3 comprises 13 residues. V was cut by 1 base and J by 3 bases, with 5 bases left in between. CDR3 coding DNA: TGTGCCAGCAGCCAAGTAGGGACAGATACGCAGTATTTT. Translation: CASSQVGTDTQYF.